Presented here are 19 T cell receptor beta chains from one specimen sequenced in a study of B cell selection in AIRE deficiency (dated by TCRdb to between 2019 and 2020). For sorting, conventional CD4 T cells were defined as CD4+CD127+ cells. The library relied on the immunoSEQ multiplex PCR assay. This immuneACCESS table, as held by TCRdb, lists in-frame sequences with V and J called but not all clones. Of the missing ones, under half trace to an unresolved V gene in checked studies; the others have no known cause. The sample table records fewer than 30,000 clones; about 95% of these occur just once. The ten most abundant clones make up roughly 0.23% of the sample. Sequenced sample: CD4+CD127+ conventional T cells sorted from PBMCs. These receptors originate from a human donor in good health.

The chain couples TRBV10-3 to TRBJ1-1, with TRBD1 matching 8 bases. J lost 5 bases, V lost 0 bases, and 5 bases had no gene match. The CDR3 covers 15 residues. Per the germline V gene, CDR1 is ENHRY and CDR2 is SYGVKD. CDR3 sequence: CAISESQGARTEAFF. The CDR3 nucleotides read TGTGCCATCAGTGAGTCGCAGGGGGCGAGGACTGAAGCTTTCTTT.

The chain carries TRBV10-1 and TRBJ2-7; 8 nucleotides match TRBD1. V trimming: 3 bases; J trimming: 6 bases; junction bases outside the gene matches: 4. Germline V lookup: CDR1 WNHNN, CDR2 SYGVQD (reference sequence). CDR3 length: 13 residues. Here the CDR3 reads CASSDPTGAEQYF. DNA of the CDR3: TGCGCCAGCAGTGACCCGACAGGGGCCGAGCAGTACTTC.

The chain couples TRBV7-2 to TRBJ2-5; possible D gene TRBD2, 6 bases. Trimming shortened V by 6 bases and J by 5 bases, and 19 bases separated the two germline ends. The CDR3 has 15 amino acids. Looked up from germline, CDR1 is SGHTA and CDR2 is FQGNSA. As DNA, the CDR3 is TGTGCCAGCAGTGGTCTGCGGGGCCCCTGGGAGACCCAGTACTTC. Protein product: CASSGLRGPWETQYF.

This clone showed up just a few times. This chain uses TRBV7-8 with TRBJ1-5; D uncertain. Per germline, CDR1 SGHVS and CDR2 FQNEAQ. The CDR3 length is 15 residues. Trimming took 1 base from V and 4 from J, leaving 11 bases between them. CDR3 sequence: CASSLGRVWNQPQHF. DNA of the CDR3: TGTGCCAGCAGCTTAGGGCGGGTCTGGAATCAGCCCCAGCATTTT. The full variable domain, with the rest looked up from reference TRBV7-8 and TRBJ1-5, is GAGVSQSPRYKVAKRGQDVALRCDPISGHVSLFWYQQALGQGPEFLTYFQNEAQLDKSGLPSDRFFAERPEGSVSTLKIQRTQQEDSAVYLCASSLGRVWNQPQHFGDGTRLSIL.

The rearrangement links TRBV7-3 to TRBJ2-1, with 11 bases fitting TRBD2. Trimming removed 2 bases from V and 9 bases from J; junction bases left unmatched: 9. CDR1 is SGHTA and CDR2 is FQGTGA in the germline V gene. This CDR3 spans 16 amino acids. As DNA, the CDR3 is TGTGCCAGCAGCTTAGGTGGTAGCGGGAGGGCTAGTGAGCAGTTCTTC. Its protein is CASSLGGSGRASEQFF.

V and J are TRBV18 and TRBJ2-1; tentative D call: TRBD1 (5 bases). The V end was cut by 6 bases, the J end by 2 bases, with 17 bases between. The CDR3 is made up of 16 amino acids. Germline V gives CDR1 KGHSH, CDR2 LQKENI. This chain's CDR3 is CASSQGGRVTYNEQFF. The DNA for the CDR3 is TGTGCCAGCTCCCAGGGTGGCAGGGTCACCTACAATGAGCAGTTCTTC.

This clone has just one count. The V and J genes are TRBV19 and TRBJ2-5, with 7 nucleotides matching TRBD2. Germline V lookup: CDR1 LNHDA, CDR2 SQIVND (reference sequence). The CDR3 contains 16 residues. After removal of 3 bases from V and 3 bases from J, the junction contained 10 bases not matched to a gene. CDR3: CASSIPGEGGEETQYF. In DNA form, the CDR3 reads TGTGCCAGTAGTATCCCTGGGGAGGGTGGGGAAGAGACCCAGTACTTC.

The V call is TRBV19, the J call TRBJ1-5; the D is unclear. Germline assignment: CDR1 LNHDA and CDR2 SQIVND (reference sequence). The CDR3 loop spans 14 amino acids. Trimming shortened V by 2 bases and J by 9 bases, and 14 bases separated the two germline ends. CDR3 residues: CASSIPLPSGPQHF. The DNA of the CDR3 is TGTGCCAGTAGTATACCCTTACCGTCAGGGCCCCAGCATTTT.

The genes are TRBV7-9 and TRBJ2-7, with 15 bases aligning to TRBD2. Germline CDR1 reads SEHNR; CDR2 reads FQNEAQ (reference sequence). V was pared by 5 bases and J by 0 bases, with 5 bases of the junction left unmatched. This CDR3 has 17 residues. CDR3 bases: TGTGCCAGCAGCGACGGGACTAGCGGGAGGTTCTCCTACGAGCAGTACTTC. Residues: CASSDGTSGRFSYEQYF.

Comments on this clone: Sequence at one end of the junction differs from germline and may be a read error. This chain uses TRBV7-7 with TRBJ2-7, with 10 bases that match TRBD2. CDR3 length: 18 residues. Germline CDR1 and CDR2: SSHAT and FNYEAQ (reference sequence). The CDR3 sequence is CASSFQATSGAGSYEQYF. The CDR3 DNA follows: TGTGCTAGCAGCTTTCAAGCCACTAGCGGGGCCGGGTCGTACGAGCAGTACTTC.

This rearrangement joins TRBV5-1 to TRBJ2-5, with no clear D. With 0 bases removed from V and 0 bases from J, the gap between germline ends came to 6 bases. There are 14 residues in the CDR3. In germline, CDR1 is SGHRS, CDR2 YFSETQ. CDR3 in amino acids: CASSLGRNQETQYF. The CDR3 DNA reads TGCGCCAGCAGCTTGGGTCGAAACCAAGAGACCCAGTACTTC.

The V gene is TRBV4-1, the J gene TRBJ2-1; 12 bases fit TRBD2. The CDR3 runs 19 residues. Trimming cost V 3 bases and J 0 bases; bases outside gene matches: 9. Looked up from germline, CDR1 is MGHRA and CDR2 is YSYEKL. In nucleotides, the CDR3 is TGCGCCAGCAGCCATACCGGGACTAGCGGGCCCAGCTCCTACAATGAGCAGTTCTTC. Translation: CASSHTGTSGPSSYNEQFF.

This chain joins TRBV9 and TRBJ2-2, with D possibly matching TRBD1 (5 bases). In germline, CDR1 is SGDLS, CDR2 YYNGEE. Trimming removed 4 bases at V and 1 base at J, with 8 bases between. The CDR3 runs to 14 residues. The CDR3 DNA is TGTGCCAGCAGCACCCAGGGGAACACCGGGGAGCTGTTTTTT. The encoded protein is CASSTQGNTGELFF.

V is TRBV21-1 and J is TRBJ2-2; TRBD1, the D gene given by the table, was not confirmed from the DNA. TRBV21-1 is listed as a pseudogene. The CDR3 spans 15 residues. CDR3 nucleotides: TGTGCCAGCAGCAGAGCGGGGCCGAACACCGGGGAGCTGTTTTTT. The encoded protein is CASSRAGPNTGELFF.

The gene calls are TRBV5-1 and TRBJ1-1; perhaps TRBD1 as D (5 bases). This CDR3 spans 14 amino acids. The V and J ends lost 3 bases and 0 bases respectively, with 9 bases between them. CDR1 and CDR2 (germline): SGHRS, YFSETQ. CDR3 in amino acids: CASSWGPLNTEAFF. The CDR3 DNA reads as TGCGCCAGCAGCTGGGGACCCTTGAACACTGAAGCTTTCTTT.

The CDR3 region is CASSLDGDTQYF. The CDR3 DNA sequence: TGTGCCAGCAGCTTGGATGGGGATACGCAGTATTTT. The chain links TRBV5-5 to TRBJ2-3; D is undetermined. Germline V gene lookup returns CDR1 SGHKS and CDR2 YYEKEE (reference sequence). The length of the CDR3 is 12 residues. With 0 bases removed from V and 6 bases from J, the gap between germline ends came to 5 bases.

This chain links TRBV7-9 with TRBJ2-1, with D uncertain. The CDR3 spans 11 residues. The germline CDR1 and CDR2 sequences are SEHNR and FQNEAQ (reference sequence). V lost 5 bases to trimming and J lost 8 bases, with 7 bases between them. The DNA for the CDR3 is TGTGCCAGCAGCCCCTTTTATGAGCAGTTCTTC. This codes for CASSPFYEQFF.

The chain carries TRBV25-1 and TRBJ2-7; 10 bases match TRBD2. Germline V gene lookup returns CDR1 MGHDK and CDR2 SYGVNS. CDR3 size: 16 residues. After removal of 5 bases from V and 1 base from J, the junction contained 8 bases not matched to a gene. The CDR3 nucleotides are TGTGCCAGCAGTCTAGTCACTAGCGGGGAGTCCTACGAGCAGTACTTC. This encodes CASSLVTSGESYEQYF.

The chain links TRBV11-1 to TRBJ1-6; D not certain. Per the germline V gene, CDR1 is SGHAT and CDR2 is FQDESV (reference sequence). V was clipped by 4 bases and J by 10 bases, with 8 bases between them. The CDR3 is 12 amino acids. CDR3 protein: CASSSSPSPLHF. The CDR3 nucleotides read TGTGCCAGCAGCTCTTCCCCCTCACCCCTCCACTTT. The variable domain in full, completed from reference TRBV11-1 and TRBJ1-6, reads EAEVAQSPRYKITEKSQAVAFWCDPISGHATLYWYRQILGQGPELLVQFQDESVVDDSQLPKDRFSAERLKGVDSTLKIQPAELGDSAMYLCASSSSPSPLHFGNGTRLTVT.